This paragraph covers one T cell receptor beta chain sequence. Unmatched junction bases numbered 9, after V lost 3 bases and J lost 5 bases. CDR3 length: 17 amino acids. CDR1 is KGHSH, CDR2 LQKENI, per germline. The sample originates from a study of blood T cell repertoires in COVID-19. In the source study's methods: Amplification from reference gene primers served as the basis for estimated nucleated cell counts. Data came from immunoSEQ multiplex PCR; TCRdb stores just in-frame clones and leaves some out. V, J and clone size were drawn from that table, and D and trimming were deduced from the DNA. The repertoire holds roughly 100,000 clones, with approximately 92% as singletons.

Specimen: peripheral blood. The clonotype was recovered from a woman of 80 years or more with acute or convalescent COVID-19. The V call is TRBV18, the J call TRBJ1-6, with 8 bases lining up with TRBD1. The CDR3 sequence is CASSPTLKTGDNSPLHF. The CDR3 nucleotides are TGTGCCAGCTCACCCACCTTAAAGACAGGGGATAATTCACCCCTCCACTTT.